This is a list of T cell receptor beta chains from one sample in a study of blood T cell repertoires in COVID-19. Method: immunoSEQ multiplex PCR; TCRdb's copy keeps in-frame clones and lacks some. Here the sample spans about 69,000 clones, around 89% being singletons. The material sequenced was peripheral blood. Receptor source: a man in his fifties with acute or convalescent COVID-19. Both conserved end residues are part of each CDR3. The D gene is left open where the match is weak. Expanded clones get a size class; other rows say once, few or many, or leave the size out.

j_gene | len | d_gene | v_gene | abundance | CDR3nt | CDR3aa
TRBJ2-2 | 14 | . | TRBV30 | . | TGTGCCTGGAGTATGATTGGACAGACCGGGGAGCTGTTTTTT | CAWSMIGQTGELFF
TRBJ2-7 | 16 | TRBD2 | TRBV27 | . | TGTGCCAGCAGTCAGAGGACTAGCGGTACCTCCTACGAGCAGTACTTC | CASSQRTSGTSYEQYF
TRBJ2-5 | 13 | . | TRBV19 | . | TGTGCCAGTAGTATGACGCGGCAAGAGACCCAGTACTTC | CASSMTRQETQYF
TRBJ2-1 | 15 | TRBD2 | TRBV19 | . | TGTGCCAGTAGTATAGGGCTAGCGGGAGCCCATGAGCAGTTCTTC | CASSIGLAGAHEQFF
TRBJ1-2 | 14 | . | TRBV11-2 | once | TGTGCCAGCAGTATGAGGGTTTACGACTATGGCTACACCTTC | CASSMRVYDYGYTF
TRBJ1-3 | 17 | TRBD1 | TRBV19 | . | TGTGCCAGTAGTATGCCGCCCGGGACAGGGGCTGGAAACACCATATATTTT | CASSMPPGTGAGNTIYF
TRBJ2-1 | 15 | TRBD2 | TRBV7-2 | . | TGTGCCAGCAGCCCCGGACTAGGCGCCTACAATGAGCAGTTCTTC | CASSPGLGAYNEQFF
TRBJ2-7 | 14 | TRBD2 | TRBV9 | . | TGTGCCAGCAGTCTGACTAGCGGGAGCTACGAGCAGTACTTC | CASSLTSGSYEQYF
TRBJ1-2 | 14 | TRBD1 | TRBV5-4 | . | TGTGCCAGCAGCTTGAGAGGGGGCTACTATGGCTACACCTTC | CASSLRGGYYGYTF
TRBJ2-7 | 15 | TRBD2 | TRBV5-4 | . | TGTGCCAGCAGCTTGTTTTCGGGAGGGCCTGTCGAGCAGTACTTC | CASSLFSGGPVEQYF